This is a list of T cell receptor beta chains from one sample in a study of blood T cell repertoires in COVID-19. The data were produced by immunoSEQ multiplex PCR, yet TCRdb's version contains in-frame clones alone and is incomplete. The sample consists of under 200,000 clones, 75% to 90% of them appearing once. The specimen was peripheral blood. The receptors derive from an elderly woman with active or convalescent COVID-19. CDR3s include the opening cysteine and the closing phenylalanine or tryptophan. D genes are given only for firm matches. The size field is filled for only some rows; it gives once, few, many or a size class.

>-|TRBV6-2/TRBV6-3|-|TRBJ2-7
TGTGCCAGCAGTTACTCGAACAGCTACGAGCAGTACTTC
CASSYSNSYEQYF
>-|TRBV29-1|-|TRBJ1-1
TGCAGTTGTATAGGGGAAGGAAACACTGAAGCTTTCTTT
CSCIGEGNTEAFF
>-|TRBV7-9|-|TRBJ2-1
TGTGCCACCTCTCCGGGACTCTTATTGTACAATGAGCAGTTCTTC
CATSPGLLLYNEQFF
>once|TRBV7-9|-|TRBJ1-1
TGTGCCAGCAGCCCCTCGCGGGTGGGTAACCCTGAAGCTTTCTTT
CASSPSRVGNPEAFF
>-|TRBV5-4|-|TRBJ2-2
TGTGCCAGCAGCGTCCGAGGAGGTTCTGGCACCGGGGAGCTGTTTTTT
CASSVRGGSGTGELFF
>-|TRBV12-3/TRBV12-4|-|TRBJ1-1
TGTGCCAGCAAAGCGGCTACTGAAGCTTTCTTT
CASKAATEAFF
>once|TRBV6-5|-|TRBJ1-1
TGTGCCAGCAGTTCCCCAACTTACACTGAAGCTTTCTTT
CASSSPTYTEAFF
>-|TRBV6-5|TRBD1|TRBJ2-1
TGTGCCAGCAGAAGAACGGGACAGACAAACAATGAGCAGTTCTTC
CASRRTGQTNNEQFF
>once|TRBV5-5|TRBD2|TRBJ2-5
TGTGCCAGCAGCTTGATGGCTAGCGGGGGGGAGACCCAGTACTTC
CASSLMASGGETQYF
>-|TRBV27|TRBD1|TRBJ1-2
TGTGCCAGCAAGAACAGGGGTGATGGCTACACCTTC
CASKNRGDGYTF
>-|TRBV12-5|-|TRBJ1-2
TGTGCTAGTGGCTCACGGCCCACAGTTACCAACTATGGCTACACCTTC
CASGSRPTVTNYGYTF
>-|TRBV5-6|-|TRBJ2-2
TGTGCCAGCAGCCAGTATGGCACCCGACTCGGGACCGGGGAGCTGTTTTTT
CASSQYGTRLGTGELFF
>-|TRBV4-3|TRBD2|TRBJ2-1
TGCGCCAGCAGCCAGGGAGGGGTCAATGAGCAGTTCTTC
CASSQGGVNEQFF
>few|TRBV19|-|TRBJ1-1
TGTGCCAGTAGTTTCCAGAGAGGGTCTGAAGCTTTCTTT
CASSFQRGSEAFF
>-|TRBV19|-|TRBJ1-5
TGTGCCAGTAGTTTCCGACACCGGCAAAACAATCAGCCCCAGCATTTT
CASSFRHRQNNQPQHF
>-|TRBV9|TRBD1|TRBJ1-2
TGTGCCAGCAGCGTAGGTGGCGCAGGGGGCAACTATGGCTACACCTTC
CASSVGGAGGNYGYTF
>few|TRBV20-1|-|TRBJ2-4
TGCAGTGCTAGTAGACTAGTTATAGGGGAAAACATTCAGTACTTC
CSASRLVIGENIQYF
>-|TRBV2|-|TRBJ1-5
TGTGCCAGCAGGGGGCCGGGTAGCAATCAGCCCCAGCATTTT
CASRGPGSNQPQHF
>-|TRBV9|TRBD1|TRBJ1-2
TGTGCCAGCAGCTCAGGGGGCGGCTACACCTTC
CASSSGGGYTF
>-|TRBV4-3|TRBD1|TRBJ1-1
TGCGCCAGCAGCCATGACAGGGGACGGAACACTGAAGCTTTCTTT
CASSHDRGRNTEAFF
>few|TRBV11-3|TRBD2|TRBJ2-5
TGTGCCAGCAGCTTAGGAGGAGTTAGCGGGGGAGAGACCCAGTACTTC
CASSLGGVSGGETQYF
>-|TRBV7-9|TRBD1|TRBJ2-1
TGTGCCAGCAGCGGGGGACAGTCGTACAATGAGCAGTTCTTC
CASSGGQSYNEQFF
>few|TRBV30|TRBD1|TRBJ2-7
TGTGCCTGGAACTTCGGACAGGGGGACTACGAGCAGTACTTC
CAWNFGQGDYEQYF
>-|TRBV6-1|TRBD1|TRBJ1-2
TGTGCCAGCAGTCCGGGACAGGGAGGGTACGGCTACACCTTC
CASSPGQGGYGYTF
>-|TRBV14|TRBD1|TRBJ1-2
TGTGCCAGCTCCCCGGACAGGACGACTTTTGGCTACACCTTC
CASSPDRTTFGYTF
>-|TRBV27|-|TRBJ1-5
TGTGCCAGCAGTTCCCTCAATCAGCCCCAGCATTTT
CASSSLNQPQHF
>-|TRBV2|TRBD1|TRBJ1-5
TGTGCCAGCAGCCTACAGGGGGGCCCTCAGCCCCAGCATTTT
CASSLQGGPQPQHF
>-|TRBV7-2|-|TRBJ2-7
TGTGCCAGCAGCCTCCCAGGGCCCTACGAGCAGTACTTC
CASSLPGPYEQYF
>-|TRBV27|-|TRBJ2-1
TGTGCCAGCACCGGAGGAACCTTAACCTCCTACAATGAGCAGTTCTTC
CASTGGTLTSYNEQFF
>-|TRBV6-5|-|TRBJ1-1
TGTGCCAGCAGGGGAGGGGGGGAAGCTTTCTTT
CASRGGGEAFF
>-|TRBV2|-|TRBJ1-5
TGTGCCAGCAGAGCCCTGACAGGTAGCAATCAGCCCCAGCATTTT
CASRALTGSNQPQHF
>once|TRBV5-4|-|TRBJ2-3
TGTGCCAGCAGCTTCGACAGTCCCGATACGCAGTATTTT
CASSFDSPDTQYF
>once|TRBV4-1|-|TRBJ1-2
TGCGCCAGCAGCCAAGTGCCTCTGGGGCCTAGCTATGGCTACACCTTC
CASSQVPLGPSYGYTF
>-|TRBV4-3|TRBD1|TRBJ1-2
TGCGCCAGCAGCCAAGACCTCGACAGGGGCGACGATGGCTACACCTTC
CASSQDLDRGDDGYTF
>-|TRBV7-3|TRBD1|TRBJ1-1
TGTGCCAGCAGCGAAACAGGGGTGGACACTGAAGCTTTCTTT
CASSETGVDTEAFF
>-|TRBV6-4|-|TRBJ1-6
TGTGCCAGCAGTGACTTGAGGGTTCGCTCCTATAATTCACCCCTCCACTTT
CASSDLRVRSYNSPLHF
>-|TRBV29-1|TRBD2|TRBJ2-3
TGCAGCCCCAGACTAGCGGGGGGTACAGATACGCAGTATTTT
CSPRLAGGTDTQYF
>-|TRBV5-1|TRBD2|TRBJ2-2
TGCGCCAGCAGCTTGACTAGCGGGGGGGCCTATAGCACCGGGGAGCTGTTTTTT
CASSLTSGGAYSTGELFF
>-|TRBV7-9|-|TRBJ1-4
TGTGCCAGCAGCAGAGGTGGAGGGGATGAAAAACTGTTTTTT
CASSRGGGDEKLFF
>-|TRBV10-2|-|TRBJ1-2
TGCGCCAGCAGCCCAGGGAACTATGGCTACACCTTC
CASSPGNYGYTF